A selection of T cell receptor beta chains follows, all from one sample in a study of long-term antiretroviral therapy in people with HIV. Using immunoSEQ multiplex PCR, the repertoire was profiled, and TCRdb retains in-frame clones only, with some absent. The sample includes about 24,000 clones, 87% seen only once; the top ten take about 8.5%. This specimen was unsorted PBMCs, taken 1.8 years before starting antiretroviral therapy. The receptors were sampled from a man over 45 with HIV. Both conserved end residues are part of each CDR3. A D gene is named only where the DNA matches it firmly. Only some rows state a clone size, as once, few, many or a class for expanded clones.

D,J,size,V,DNA,CDR3
TRBD1,TRBJ1-5,-,TRBV6-1,TGTGCCAGCAGTGAGGGCGGGCAGGGGGCAAGTCAGCCCCAGCATTTT,CASSEGGQGASQPQHF
-,TRBJ2-5,-,TRBV7-7,TGTGCCAGCAGCTTAAGTAACCGCGAGTCGATCCAGTACTTC,CASSLSNRESIQYF
-,TRBJ2-7,-,TRBV5-5,TGTGCCAGCACCCGAGCCGGACAACAGTCTTCCTACGAGCAGTACTTC,CASTRAGQQSSYEQYF
-,TRBJ2-5,-,TRBV5-5,TGTGCCAGCAGAGCCGGACGTATGCAGTGGCCCCAGTACTTC,CASRAGRMQWPQYF
TRBD1,TRBJ1-1,-,TRBV27,TGTGCAACAGGGGTGGGCACTGAAGCTTTCTTT,CATGVGTEAFF
TRBD2,TRBJ2-2,-,TRBV29-1,TGCAGCGTTGTCCGTAGCGGGGCGAACACCGGGGAGCTGTTTTTT,CSVVRSGANTGELFF
-,TRBJ2-3,-,TRBV27,TGTGCCAGCAGTTTCCGCAGGGTCACAGATACGCAGTATTTT,CASSFRRVTDTQYF
-,TRBJ1-6,few,TRBV5-1,TGCGCCAGCAGCTTGGAGGGAGGGAATTCACCCCTCCACTTT,CASSLEGGNSPLHF
-,TRBJ2-6,-,TRBV9,TGTGCCAGCAGCGGGACAGTCGGGGCCAACGTCCTGACTTTC,CASSGTVGANVLTF
TRBD2,TRBJ2-5,-,TRBV5-1,TGCGCCAGCAGCCCGATGACTAGCGGAAGTTACCAAGAGACCCAGTACTTC,CASSPMTSGSYQETQYF
TRBD1,TRBJ1-1,-,TRBV11-2,TGTGCCAGCAGCGTAGAGACAGGGGGGCCCACTGAAGCTTTCTTT,CASSVETGGPTEAFF
TRBD1,TRBJ1-1,once,TRBV11-1,TGTGCCAGCAGCTTCCACCCACAGGGGATTAACACTGAAGCTTTCTTT,CASSFHPQGINTEAFF
TRBD2,TRBJ2-2,-,TRBV2,TGTGCCAGCAGTGGGAGCGGGAGGGCCTTGGGGGAGCTGTTTTTT,CASSGSGRALGELFF
-,TRBJ1-2,-,TRBV10-2,TGCGCCAGCAGTGGACCAACGGGGAACTATGGCTACACCTTC,CASSGPTGNYGYTF
TRBD2,TRBJ2-2,once,TRBV2,TGTGCCAGCAGGAGACTAGCGGCAGTCGGGGAGCTGTTTTTT,CASRRLAAVGELFF
-,TRBJ1-3,-,TRBV11-2,TGTGCCAGCAGCTACTGGACGGCGAACGCTGGAAACACCATATATTTT,CASSYWTANAGNTIYF
TRBD1,TRBJ1-5,once,TRBV30,TGTGCCTGGAATCAACAGGGGTTTGATCAGCCCCAGCATTTT,CAWNQQGFDQPQHF
TRBD2,TRBJ2-2,-,TRBV11-3,TGTGCCAGCAGCCAGAGCGGGGGGACCGGGGAGCTGTTTTTT,CASSQSGGTGELFF
-,TRBJ1-1,-,TRBV5-1,TGCGCCAGCCGACTACCCGGGACCGCGAACACTGAAGCTTTCTTT,CASRLPGTANTEAFF
-,TRBJ1-6,-,TRBV5-1,TGCGCCAGCAGCCACCGACAGGATAATTCACCCCTCCACTTT,CASSHRQDNSPLHF
-,TRBJ1-1,-,TRBV7-9,TGTGCCAGCAGCTTAAGTAGGTTAATCAGTTCGAACACTGAAGCTTTCTTT,CASSLSRLISSNTEAFF
-,TRBJ1-6,-,TRBV10-2,TGCGCCAGCAGTGAAGTTGGCAGATATTCACCCCTCCACTTT,CASSEVGRYSPLHF
-,TRBJ2-2,-,TRBV7-2,TGTGCCAGCAGCTTAGTATGGGACAGGGAGCTGTTTTTT,CASSLVWDRELFF
-,TRBJ2-3,-,TRBV11-3,TGTGCCAGCAGCCCCTCGGGAGATACGCAGTATTTT,CASSPSGDTQYF
TRBD1,TRBJ1-4,-,TRBV5-1,TGCGCCAGCAGCTTGGAGGGCACAGGGGAGGGTGAAAAACTGTTTTTT,CASSLEGTGEGEKLFF
-,TRBJ2-7,-,TRBV29-1,TGCAGCGTTGAAGGATATCCTACTGACGAGCAGTACTTC,CSVEGYPTDEQYF
TRBD1,TRBJ1-1,-,TRBV2,TGTGCCAGCAGGGGACAGGCGGGAACTGAAGCTTTCTTT,CASRGQAGTEAFF
-,TRBJ2-3,-,TRBV6-6,TGTGCCAGCGGGACAGCGGGGTCAGGAGATACGCAGTATTTT,CASGTAGSGDTQYF
-,TRBJ2-3,-,TRBV25-1,TGTGCCAGCAGCACGGTAGACACCTACACAGATACGCAGTATTTT,CASSTVDTYTDTQYF
-,TRBJ2-5,-,TRBV18,TGTGCCAGCTCACTCAGGGATTCTGGAGTGGGACAAGAGACCCAGTACTTC,CASSLRDSGVGQETQYF
TRBD1,TRBJ2-2,-,TRBV10-2,TGCGCCAGCAGCTACCTGTACCGGGACAGGGCCGGGGAGCTGTTTTTT,CASSYLYRDRAGELFF
-,TRBJ2-7,-,TRBV28,TGTGCCACCCAAACCCCGGACGGAACCTACGAGCAGTACTTC,CATQTPDGTYEQYF
-,TRBJ1-6,once,TRBV25-1,TGTGCCAGCAGATCCGTCCAGGGCTCCTATAATTCACCCCTCCACTTT,CASRSVQGSYNSPLHF
-,TRBJ2-3,-,TRBV9,TGTGCCAGCAGCGACGCCAGGACAGCTACAGATACGCAGTATTTT,CASSDARTATDTQYF
TRBD1,TRBJ1-1,once,TRBV19,TGTGCCAGTAGTATACCTGGGACAGGGGTCCTTGAAGCTTTCTTT,CASSIPGTGVLEAFF
TRBD1,TRBJ1-2,once,TRBV12-5,TGTGCTAGTGGTTCGACAGGGGTGGATGGCTACACCTTC,CASGSTGVDGYTF
TRBD2,TRBJ2-7,-,TRBV7-9,TGTGCCAGCAGCTTTCTGCTAGCGGGAGGGACATACGAGCAGTACTTC,CASSFLLAGGTYEQYF
TRBD2,TRBJ2-2,-,TRBV5-1,TGCGCCAGCAGGACCTTACTAGCGGGGGACGGGGAGCTGTTTTTT,CASRTLLAGDGELFF
-,TRBJ1-5,-,TRBV30,TGTGCCTGGAGCGGACAGACCAATCAGCCCCAGCATTTT,CAWSGQTNQPQHF
TRBD1,TRBJ2-7,few,TRBV9,TGTGCCAGCAGCGGGGACAGCCGCGGCTACGAGCAGTACTTC,CASSGDSRGYEQYF
-,TRBJ1-1,-,TRBV2,TGTGCCAGCAGAGGGAACATGAACACTGAAGCTTTCTTT,CASRGNMNTEAFF
-,TRBJ1-1,-,TRBV13,TGTGCCAGCCGCCGGGCGACTCAAAGGGGAGCTTTCTTT,CASRRATQRGAFF
TRBD2,TRBJ2-7,once,TRBV5-4,TGTGCCAGCAGCTTGAGGGGACTAGCGGCATACGAGCAGTACTTC,CASSLRGLAAYEQYF
-,TRBJ2-1,-,TRBV10-3,TGTGCCATAAGTGGGGGGACCGGGCACAATGAGCAGTTCTTC,CAISGGTGHNEQFF
-,TRBJ2-5,-,TRBV5-1,TGCGCCAGCAGCTTATCTCCGACAGGAGGCGAGGAGACCCAGTACTTC,CASSLSPTGGEETQYF
-,TRBJ2-5,-,TRBV18,TGTGCCAGCTCACCACAGACCGGGAACCAAGAGACCCAGTACTTC,CASSPQTGNQETQYF
-,TRBJ1-1,-,TRBV19,TGTGCCAGTAGTATCCGCCCATTAGGGGAAGCTTTCTTT,CASSIRPLGEAFF
-,TRBJ1-1,-,TRBV5-1,TGCGCCAGCAGCTTGGCTACAGGGCAGATGAACACTGAAGCTTTCTTT,CASSLATGQMNTEAFF
TRBD2,TRBJ2-2,-,TRBV7-6,TGTGCCAGCACCCCGGTGGGACTAGCGGGGGACGCCGAAGCGAACACCGGGGAGCTGTTTTTT,CASTPVGLAGDAEANTGELFF
TRBD1,TRBJ2-7,-,TRBV19,TGTGCCAGTAGTGGATACCCCCGGGACAGCTCCTACGAGCAGTACTTC,CASSGYPRDSSYEQYF
-,TRBJ2-7,-,TRBV5-1,TGCGCCAGCAGCCAGGAAGGGGACTACGAGCAGTACTTC,CASSQEGDYEQYF
-,TRBJ1-4,-,TRBV5-4,TGTGCCAGCAGCTCGAAACAGTCGTCGGGGGCAGCTAATGAAAAACTGTTTTTT,CASSSKQSSGAANEKLFF
-,TRBJ1-5,-,TRBV5-4,TGTGCCAGCAGCTCGGGGACCGAGGGTCAGCCCCAGCATTTT,CASSSGTEGQPQHF
TRBD2,TRBJ2-1,-,TRBV10-3,TGTGCCATCAGTGGACCAAGCGGGGGGGCCGCAAATGAGCAGTTCTTC,CAISGPSGGAANEQFF
-,TRBJ1-5,few,TRBV2,TGTGCCAGCAGTGAGGGGCCTAGGCCCCAGCATTTT,CASSEGPRPQHF
-,TRBJ2-7,-,TRBV4-1,TGCGCCAGCAGCCAAGAATCCAGGGCCTACGAGCAGTACTTC,CASSQESRAYEQYF
TRBD1,TRBJ2-7,once,TRBV30,TGTGCCTGGAGTGTATTCGATAACAGGGGCTACGAGCAGTACTTC,CAWSVFDNRGYEQYF
TRBD1,TRBJ1-2,-,TRBV28,TGTGCCAGCAGCCGTCTGGGGCAGGGGGGATTCTATGGCTACACCTTC,CASSRLGQGGFYGYTF
TRBD2,TRBJ2-7,once,TRBV15,TGTGCCACCAGCAGGGGGACTAGCGGGTTCTACGAGCAGTACTTC,CATSRGTSGFYEQYF
TRBD2,TRBJ2-7,-,TRBV5-1,TGCGCCAGCAGCCTCTGGACTAGCGGGAACTACGAGCAGTACTTC,CASSLWTSGNYEQYF